This T cell receptor beta chain was documented in a study of blood T cell repertoires in COVID-19 (TCRdb year 2020). Regarding the complete study: Samples from collaborators originated in the United States, Italy and Spain and spanned both the acute and convalescent phases of COVID-19. The repertoires were released in a freely available public database intended as a resource for research on the immune response to SARS-CoV-2. HLA class I and class II types, where available, came from metadata supplied by the sample provider rather than from assay-based typing. The sample metadata nearly always contained a de-identified subject ID, COVID-19 status, age in years and sex. The material from the prospective study consisted of cDNA or gDNA derived from T cells, B-cell-depleted T cells, or PBMCs. The samples were drawn from the first 160 participants of the ongoing ImmuneRACE study and from about 1,200 subjects provided by 6 global collaborators. Deeply sampled blood TCRbeta repertoires from subjects exposed to, actively infected with, or recovered from COVID-19 were included in the dataset. Study-wide conclusions, independent of this receptor: Clinical and demographic metadata were provided uncurated, with the amount varying by source and participant.

TCRbeta CDR3 regions were amplified from genomic DNA by means of the immunoSEQ Assay, a bias-controlled multiplex PCR. Turning to the authors' computational methods: Nucleated cell counts per sample were estimated from amplification of reference gene primers within the assay. To quantify the absolute abundance of each unique TCRbeta CDR3 rearrangement, sequence reads were collapsed and filtered. For each sample, productive Simpson clonality was calculated as the square root of Simpson's diversity index over productive rearrangements. Held by TCRdb, this immuneACCESS table contains in-frame sequences only and omits some clones. Under half of the omission traces to an unresolved V gene where checked; the cause of the rest is unknown. V and J calls and clone size are those listed in that table; D and trimming were worked out from the DNA. The sample profile shows around 42,000 clones; roughly 84% of them were found once. Over 45% of the sample is in the top ten clones.

Details on this clone: Its cognate antigen has yet to be identified. No much larger clone exists at a distance of one base, and base qualities are not known.

Whole blood was collected in K2EDTA tubes by collaborating institutions according to the institutions' own protocols. For TCRbeta analysis, collaborators shipped samples in one of three forms: frozen whole blood, isolated PBMCs, or DNA extracted from either of those sample types. This clonotype was obtained from a man aged 65 to 85 with acute or convalescent COVID-19. The sequenced material came from peripheral blood.

The CDR3 reads as follows: CASSQDQGNIQYF. The DNA reads as follows: TGTGCCAGCAGCCAAGATCAGGGGAACATTCAGTACTTC. The receptor chain draws on TRBV4-2 and TRBJ2-4; the D gene is perhaps TRBD1, on 6 matching bases. The V and J ends are trimmed by 0 bases and 7 bases, leaving 7 bases between them. From the cysteine through the phenylalanine, the CDR3 covers 13 amino acids. Only CDR3 DNA is held: 39 bases, read in frame from base 1. According to the germline V gene, CDR1 reads LGHNA and CDR2 reads YNFKEQ.